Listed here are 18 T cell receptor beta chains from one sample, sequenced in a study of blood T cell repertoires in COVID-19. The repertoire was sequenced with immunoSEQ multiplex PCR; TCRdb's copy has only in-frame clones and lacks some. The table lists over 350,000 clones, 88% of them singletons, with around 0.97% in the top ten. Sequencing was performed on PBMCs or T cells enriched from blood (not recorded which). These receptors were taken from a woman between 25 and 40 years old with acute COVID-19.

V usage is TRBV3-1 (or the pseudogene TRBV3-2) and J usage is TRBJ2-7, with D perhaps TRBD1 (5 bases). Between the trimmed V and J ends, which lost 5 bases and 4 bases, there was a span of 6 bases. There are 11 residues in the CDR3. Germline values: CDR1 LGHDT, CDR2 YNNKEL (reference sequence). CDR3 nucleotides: TGTGCCAGCAGCTACAGGTACGAGCAGTACTTC. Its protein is CASSYRYEQYF.

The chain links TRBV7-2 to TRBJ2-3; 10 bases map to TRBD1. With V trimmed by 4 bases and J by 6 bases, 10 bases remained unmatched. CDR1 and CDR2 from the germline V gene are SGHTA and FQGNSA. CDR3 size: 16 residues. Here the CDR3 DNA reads TGTGCCAGCAGCTCCCGGGACAGGGGTTTGTCGGATACGCAGTATTTT. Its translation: CASSSRDRGLSDTQYF. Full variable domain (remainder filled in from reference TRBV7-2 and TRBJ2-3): GAGVSQSPSNKVTEKGKDVELRCDPISGHTALYWYRQSLGQGLEFLIYFQGNSAPDKSGLPSDRFSAERTGGSVSTLTIQRTQQEDSAVYLCASSSRDRGLSDTQYFGPGTRLTVL.

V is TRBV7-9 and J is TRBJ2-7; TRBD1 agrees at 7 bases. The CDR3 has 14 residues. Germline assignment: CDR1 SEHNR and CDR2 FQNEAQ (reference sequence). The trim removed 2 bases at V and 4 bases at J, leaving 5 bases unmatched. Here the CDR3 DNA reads TGTGCCAGCAGCTTATCAGGGGGATTTTACGAGCAGTACTTC. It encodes CASSLSGGFYEQYF. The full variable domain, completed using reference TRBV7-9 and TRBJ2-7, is DTGVSQNPRHKITKRGQNVTFRCDPISEHNRLYWYRQTLGQGPEFLTYFQNEAQLEKSRLLSDRFSAERPKGSFSTLEIQRTEQGDSAMYLCASSLSGGFYEQYFGPGTRLTVT.

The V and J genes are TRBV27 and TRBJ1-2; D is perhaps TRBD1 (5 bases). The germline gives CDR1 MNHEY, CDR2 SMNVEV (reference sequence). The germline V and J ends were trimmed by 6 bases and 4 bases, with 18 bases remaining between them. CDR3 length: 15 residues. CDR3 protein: CASSSAVRGTYGYTF. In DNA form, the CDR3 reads TGTGCCAGCAGCTCGGCGGTTAGGGGAACCTATGGCTACACCTTC.

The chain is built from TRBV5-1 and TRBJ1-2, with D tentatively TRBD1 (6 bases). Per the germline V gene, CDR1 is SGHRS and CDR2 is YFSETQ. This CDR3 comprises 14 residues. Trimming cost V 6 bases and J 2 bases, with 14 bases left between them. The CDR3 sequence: CASTRGGENYGYTF. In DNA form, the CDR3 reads TGCGCCAGCACCCGGGGGGGCGAAAACTATGGCTACACCTTC.

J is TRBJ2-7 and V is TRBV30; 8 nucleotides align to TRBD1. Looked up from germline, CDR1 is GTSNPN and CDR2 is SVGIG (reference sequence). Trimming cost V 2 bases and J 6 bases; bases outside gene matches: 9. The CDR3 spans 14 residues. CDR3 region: CAWSYGAGGGEQYF. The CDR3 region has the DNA TGTGCCTGGAGTTACGGCGCAGGGGGCGGCGAGCAGTACTTC.

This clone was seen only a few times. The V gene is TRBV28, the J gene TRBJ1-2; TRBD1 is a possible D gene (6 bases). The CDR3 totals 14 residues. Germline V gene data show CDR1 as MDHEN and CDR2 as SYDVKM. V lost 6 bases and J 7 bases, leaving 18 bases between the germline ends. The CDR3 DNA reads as TGTGCCAGCAGGCTCTCACAACAGGGTTCTGGCTACACCTTC. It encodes CASRLSQQGSGYTF.

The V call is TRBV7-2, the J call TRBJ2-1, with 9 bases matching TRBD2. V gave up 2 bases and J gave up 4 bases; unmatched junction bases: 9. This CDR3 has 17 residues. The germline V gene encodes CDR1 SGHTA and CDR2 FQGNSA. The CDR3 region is CASSLLAGGPWYNEQFF. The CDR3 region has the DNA TGTGCCAGCAGCTTACTGGCGGGGGGGCCTTGGTACAATGAGCAGTTCTTC.

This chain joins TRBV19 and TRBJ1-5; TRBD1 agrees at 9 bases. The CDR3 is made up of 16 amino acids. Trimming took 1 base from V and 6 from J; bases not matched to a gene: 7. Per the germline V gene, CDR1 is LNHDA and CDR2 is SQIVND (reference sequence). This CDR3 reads CASSIGGQGLAQPQHF. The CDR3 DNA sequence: TGTGCCAGTAGTATAGGGGGACAGGGACTCGCTCAGCCCCAGCATTTT.

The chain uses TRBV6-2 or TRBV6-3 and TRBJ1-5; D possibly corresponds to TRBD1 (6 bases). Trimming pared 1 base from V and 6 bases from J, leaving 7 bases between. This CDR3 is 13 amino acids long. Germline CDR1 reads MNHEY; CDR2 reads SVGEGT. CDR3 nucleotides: TGTGCCAGCAGTTACTACAGGGCTCAGCCCCAGCATTTT. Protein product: CASSYYRAQPQHF.

As DNA, the CDR3 is TGTGCCAGCAGCCTACAGGGGATGCCCAATCAGCCCCAGCATTTT. Amino acids: CASSLQGMPNQPQHF. The chain couples TRBV6-5 to TRBJ1-5; 7 nucleotides align to TRBD1. The CDR3 spans 15 residues. The V gene end was trimmed by 6 bases and the J gene end by 3 bases; junction bases not matched to a gene: 8. From germline, CDR1 is MNHEY and CDR2 SVGAGI.

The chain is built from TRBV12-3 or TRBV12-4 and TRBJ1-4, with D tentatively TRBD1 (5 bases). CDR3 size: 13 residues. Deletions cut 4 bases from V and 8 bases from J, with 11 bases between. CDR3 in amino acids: CASSSTRGEKLFF. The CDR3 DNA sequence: TGTGCCAGCAGTTCTACCCGGGGGGAAAAACTGTTTTTT.

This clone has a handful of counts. This CDR3 reads CAINDGTGITEAFF. The CDR3 bases are TGTGCCATCAACGACGGGACAGGGATCACTGAAGCTTTCTTT. The genes are TRBV10-3 and TRBJ1-1, with 9 positions matching TRBD1. CDR3 size: 14 residues. CDR1 is ENHRY and CDR2 is SYGVKD in the germline V gene. Trimming removed 7 bases from V and 4 bases from J; junction bases left unmatched: 7.

The CDR3 DNA sequence: TGTGCCACCAGTGCAAGGACAGGGAGTACCGAGCAGTACTTC. It is translated as CATSARTGSTEQYF. The chain couples TRBV24-1 to TRBJ2-7, with TRBD1 matching over 8 bases. Germline values: CDR1 KGHDR, CDR2 SFDVKD. This CDR3 has 14 residues. After removal of 5 bases from V and 6 bases from J, the junction contained 8 bases not matched to a gene.

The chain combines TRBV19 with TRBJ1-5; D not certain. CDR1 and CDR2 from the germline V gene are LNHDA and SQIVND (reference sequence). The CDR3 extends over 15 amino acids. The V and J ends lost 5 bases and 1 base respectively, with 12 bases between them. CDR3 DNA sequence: TGTGCCAGTAGTGTGGAGGGCGCGAGCAATCAGCCCCAGCATTTT. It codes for CASSVEGASNQPQHF.

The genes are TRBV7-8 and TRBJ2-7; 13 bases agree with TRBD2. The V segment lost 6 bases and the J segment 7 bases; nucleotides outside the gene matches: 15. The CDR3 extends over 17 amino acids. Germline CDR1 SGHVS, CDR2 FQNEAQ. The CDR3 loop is CASSRGLAGALGQEQYF. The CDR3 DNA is TGTGCCAGCAGTCGAGGACTAGCGGGGGCACTCGGTCAGGAGCAGTACTTC.

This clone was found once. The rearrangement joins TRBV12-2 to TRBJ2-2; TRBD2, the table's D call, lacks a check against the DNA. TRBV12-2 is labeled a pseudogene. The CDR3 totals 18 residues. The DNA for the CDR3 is TGTGCAAGTCGCTTAGTTCCGGCTAGCGGGGGGGACACCGGGGAGCTGTTTTTT. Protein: CASRLVPASGGDTGELFF.

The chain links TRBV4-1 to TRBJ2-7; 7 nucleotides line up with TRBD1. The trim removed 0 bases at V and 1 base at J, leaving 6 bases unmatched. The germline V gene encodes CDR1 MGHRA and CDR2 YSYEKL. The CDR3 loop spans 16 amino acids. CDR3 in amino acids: CASSQDRDSLSYEQYF. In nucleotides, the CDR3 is TGCGCCAGCAGCCAAGATAGGGACAGCTTATCCTACGAGCAGTACTTC.